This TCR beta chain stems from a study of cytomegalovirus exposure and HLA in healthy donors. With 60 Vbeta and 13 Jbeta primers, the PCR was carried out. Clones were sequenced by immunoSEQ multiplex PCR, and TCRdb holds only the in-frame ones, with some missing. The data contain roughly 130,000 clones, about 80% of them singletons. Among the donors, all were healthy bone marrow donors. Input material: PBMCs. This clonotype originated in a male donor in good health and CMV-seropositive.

CDR3 in DNA: TGTGCCAGCAGCTTATTACCCTTCAAACAGAACACTGAAGCTTTCTTT. Its protein is CASSLLPFKQNTEAFF. The rearrangement links TRBV7-3 to TRBJ1-1; D gene uncertain. Germline V CDR1 and CDR2: SGHTA, FQGTGA. The CDR3 spans 16 residues. Trimming removed 2 bases at V and 1 base at J, with 14 bases between.